This TCR beta chain is drawn from a study of CD8+CD57+ T cells in acquired aplastic anemia. The wider study: DNA per sorted CD4+ or CD8+ sample ranged about 0.19 to 30 ug, averaging roughly 3.3 ug. On average, healthy donors gave approximately 9.9 million reads for CD4+ cells. Study-level points and caveats: Researchers reported that CD8+ Simpson's diversity was not significantly different in patients versus controls. About 29 shared CD8+ CDR3s appeared highly expressed within patients' immunodominant clones.

The study profiled TCR beta VDJ and CDR3 using genomic DNA as template. MiXCR was run by TCRdb on the reads, yielding one entry per CDR3 protein. This repertoire shows some 410,000 distinct CDR3 sequences, roughly 64% found once; its top ten account for less than 4%. As to this clonotype: Its antigen is unidentified.

The V segment lost 6 bases and the J segment 5 bases; nucleotides outside the gene matches: 9. CDR3 length: 14 residues. The specimen was sorted CD4+, CD8+, or CD8+CD57+ T cells (not recorded which) from PBMCs. This chain connects TRBV12-3 or TRBV12-4 to TRBJ1-1; 7 bases fit TRBD1. The TCR was taken from a human donor in good health, serving as a control. CDR3 in amino acids: CASSVTGRGTEAFF. The CDR3 DNA reads as TGTGCCAGCAGCGTGACAGGGAGAGGGACTGAAGCTTTCTTT.